This T cell receptor (beta chain) was observed in a study of T cell clonality in common variable immunodeficiency. Findings and limits, study-wide: CVID subjects had higher TCRbeta clonality than healthy controls, most marked in about a third. Fewer TCRbeta clones were shared among CVID subjects than controls. Common variable immunodeficiency TCR beta sequences reportedly had fewer deletions and N-nucleotide insertions.

No CVID subject was ill or on immunomodulatory drugs when sampled. Donors gave about 5 to 8 ml heparinized peripheral whole blood. This CDR3 comprises 20 residues. Per the germline V gene, CDR1 is LNHDA and CDR2 is SQIVND (reference sequence). The junction had 22 bases not matched to a gene; V was cut back by 5 bases and J by 5 bases. This clone showed up just a few times. Its antigen remains unknown. From the germline J gene comes the end of the CDR3, since the read stops 3 residues before it. Using immunoSEQ multiplex PCR, the repertoire was profiled, and TCRdb retains in-frame clones only, with some absent. The data show roughly 34,000 clones, with none appearing a single time.

The sequencing sample was made of peripheral blood mononuclear cells. The clonotype comes from a human donor with common variable immunodeficiency. The gene calls are TRBV19 and TRBJ2-1; 9 bases map to TRBD2. CDR3 DNA (partial): TGTGCCAGTAGTCCCAGCCAGACAGGGCGGGGTGGACTAGCGAACAATGAG. Its protein is CASSPSQTGRGGLANNE. The CDR3 reads in full as CASSPSQTGRGGLANNEQFF.